The 32 T cell receptor beta chains below all came from one sample that was sequenced in a study of blood T cell repertoires in COVID-19. The assay was immunoSEQ multiplex PCR, and TCRdb's table has in-frame clones only and misses some. The table records about 180,000 clones, 80% to 90% of them present only once. The sample comprised peripheral blood. The source is a man in his fifties with active or convalescent COVID-19.

The rearrangement links TRBV24-1 to TRBJ2-5; possibly TRBD2 for D (7 bases). The CDR3 has 14 amino acids. Germline values: CDR1 KGHDR, CDR2 SFDVKD. Trimming pared 7 bases from V and 5 bases from J, leaving 16 bases between. CDR3 DNA sequence: TGTGCCACCAGCCCAGACGGGGGGCTGGAGACCCAGTACTTC. Protein: CATSPDGGLETQYF.

This clone was detected only once. This sequence joins TRBV12-5 and TRBJ2-4; 9 bases are a match to TRBD2. Trimming removed 0 bases from V and 1 base from J; junction bases left unmatched: 10. Germline V CDR1 and CDR2: LGHNT, FRNRAP. The CDR3 has 19 residues. The CDR3 protein is CASGLVLGASGVAKNIQYF. The CDR3 coding sequence is TGTGCTAGTGGTTTGGTACTCGGCGCTAGCGGGGTGGCCAAAAACATTCAGTACTTC.

This sequence joins TRBV6-1 and TRBJ1-1; TRBD1 agrees at 11 bases. Trimming at V came to 2 bases and at J to 10 bases, leaving 9 bases not matched to a gene. The CDR3 totals 15 residues. Germline V CDR1 and CDR2: MNHNS, SASEGT. CDR3 residues: CASSEIKGTGGRAFF. The DNA of the CDR3 is TGTGCCAGCAGTGAAATAAAGGGGACAGGGGGTCGAGCTTTCTTT.

This clone occurred a few times. The V call is TRBV29-1, the J call TRBJ2-7; 13 bases fit TRBD2. Germline V gene lookup returns CDR1 SQVTM and CDR2 ANQGSEA. V was clipped by 5 bases and J by 2 bases; unmatched bases: 3. The CDR3 length is 14 residues. The CDR3 is CSVWTSGSTYEQYF. The CDR3 bases are TGCAGCGTTTGGACTAGCGGGAGTACCTACGAGCAGTACTTC.

The V call is TRBV18, the J call TRBJ1-2, with no clear D. The CDR3 length is 14 residues. The V gene lost 0 bases and the J gene lost 8 bases, with 13 bases spanning the gap. Germline V lookup: CDR1 KGHSH, CDR2 LQKENI. CDR3 loop: CASSPPQESRGYTF. Here the CDR3 DNA reads TGTGCCAGCTCACCACCGCAGGAATCAAGGGGCTACACCTTC.

Concerning this clone: Other DNA variants within this sample encode the same CDR3. The V and J genes are TRBV6-1 and TRBJ1-5; possible D gene TRBD1, 5 bases. This CDR3 has 14 residues. The germline CDR1 and CDR2 sequences are MNHNS and SASEGT. V was pared by 1 base and J by 1 base, with 5 bases between. The CDR3 nucleotides are TGTGCCAGCAGTGAAGGGGGCAGCAATCAGCCCCAGCATTTT. Translating it yields CASSEGGSNQPQHF.

This rearrangement joins TRBV5-1 to TRBJ2-1; the match to TRBD2 covers 9 bases. CDR3 length equals 14 residues. The V and J ends lost 0 bases and 7 bases, in that order; junction bases with no gene match: 2. The germline V gene encodes CDR1 SGHRS and CDR2 YFSETQ. The CDR3 bases are TGCGCCAGCAGCTTGGGTCTAGCGGGGAATGAGCAGTTCTTC. This translates into CASSLGLAGNEQFF.

This chain connects TRBV5-1 to TRBJ2-1, with TRBD1 matching 9 bases. The germline V gene has CDR1 SGHRS and CDR2 YFSETQ. This CDR3 has 15 residues. V dropped 0 bases and J dropped 9; count of bases not matched to a gene: 7. CDR3 protein: CASSLDTGGSGEQFF. CDR3 DNA: TGCGCCAGCAGCTTGGATACAGGGGGCTCAGGTGAGCAGTTCTTC.

This rearrangement joins TRBV20-1 to TRBJ1-1, with D tentatively TRBD1 (5 bases). This CDR3 contains 10 residues. Germline CDR1 is DFQATT and CDR2 is SNEGSKA (reference sequence). The V gene lost 3 bases and the J gene lost 11 bases, with 10 bases spanning the gap. The CDR3 DNA sequence: TGCAGTGCTAGGTCGGGGGGGGCTTTCTTT. Protein: CSARSGGAFF.

The rearrangement links TRBV15 to TRBJ2-5, with D perhaps matching TRBD1 (7 bases). V was trimmed by 0 bases and J by 5 bases, leaving 13 bases between them. Germline CDR1 LNHNV, CDR2 YYDKDF (reference sequence). The CDR3 length is 15 residues. The CDR3 DNA follows: TGTGCCACCAGCAGAGATCAGGGGGGCGTGGAGACCCAGTACTTC. This encodes CATSRDQGGVETQYF. Combining the CDR3 with reference TRBV15 and TRBJ2-5 gives the whole variable domain DAMVIQNPRYQVTQFGKPVTLSCSQTLNHNVMYWYQQKSSQAPKLLFHYYDKDFNNEADTPDNFQSRRPNTSFCFLDIRSPGLGDTAMYLCATSRDQGGVETQYFGPGTRLLVL.

CDR3 coding DNA: TGTGCCAGCAGCCCGGGGGAAAACATTCAGTACTTC. Protein: CASSPGENIQYF. The chain carries TRBV7-6 and TRBJ2-4; the D gene is possibly TRBD2 (6 bases). Trimming pared 5 bases from V and 5 bases from J, leaving 7 bases between. This CDR3 spans 12 amino acids. The germline V gene encodes CDR1 SGHVS and CDR2 FNYEAQ.

The CDR3 region is CASSLGAGNTEAFF. The CDR3 DNA reads TGTGCCAGCAGCTTAGGTGCGGGGAACACTGAAGCTTTCTTT. The V call is TRBV11-1, the J call TRBJ1-1; D call uncertain. V gave up 1 base and J gave up 1 base, with 7 bases separating them. The CDR3 runs to 14 residues. The germline CDR1 and CDR2 sequences are SGHAT and FQDESV (reference sequence).

The V call is TRBV18, the J call TRBJ2-1; 13 nucleotides match TRBD2. J was trimmed by 8 bases and V by 3 bases; bases with no gene match: 4. The CDR3 is 15 residues long. Germline V gives CDR1 KGHSH, CDR2 LQKENI. The CDR3 protein is CASSPGTSGTHEQFF. Here the CDR3 DNA reads TGTGCCAGCTCACCGGGGACTAGCGGGACGCATGAGCAGTTCTTC.

V gene TRBV28 combines with J gene TRBJ1-5; D perhaps matches TRBD1 (5 bases). CDR3 length: 15 amino acids. Germline V CDR1 and CDR2: MDHEN, SYDVKM. V lost 5 bases and J 3 bases, leaving 14 bases between the germline ends. The chain's CDR3 is CASSPALTDNQPQHF. CDR3 bases: TGTGCCAGCAGTCCTGCCTTGACAGACAATCAGCCCCAGCATTTT.

The rearrangement uses TRBV9 and TRBJ1-5, with D uncertain. Trimming pared 4 bases from V and 4 bases from J, leaving 12 bases between. Germline V gene data show CDR1 as SGDLS and CDR2 as YYNGEE. The CDR3 runs to 14 residues. CDR3: CASSPAPENQPQHF. The DNA for the CDR3 is TGTGCCAGCAGCCCCGCGCCGGAGAATCAGCCCCAGCATTTT.

In its sample, this clone was seen a few times. The CDR3 sequence is CASSPDMANTIYF. The CDR3 nucleotides are TGTGCCAGCAGTCCGGACATGGCCAACACCATATATTTT. This sequence joins TRBV2 and TRBJ1-3; D perhaps matches TRBD1 (5 bases). The germline CDR1 and CDR2 sequences are SNHLY and FYNNEI. The CDR3 has 13 residues. Trimming pared 5 bases from V and 7 bases from J, leaving 12 bases between.

The V call is TRBV28, the J call TRBJ1-1; D is uncertain. CDR1 is MDHEN and CDR2 is SYDVKM in the germline V gene. This CDR3 has 13 residues. V shed 4 bases and J shed 6 bases, with 12 bases lying between them. The CDR3 spells CASSSLIGSEAFF. CDR3 nucleotide sequence: TGTGCCAGCAGTTCGCTAATTGGTTCTGAAGCTTTCTTT.

The chain uses TRBV5-4 and TRBJ2-1, with a weak D call TRBD2 (6 bases). The CDR3 length is 17 residues. Germline V CDR1 and CDR2: SGHNT, YYREEE (reference sequence). The V and J ends lost 6 bases and 12 bases respectively, with 31 bases between them. CDR3 protein: CASKPDYAAGTSKGQFF. CDR3 bases: TGTGCCAGCAAGCCGGACTACGCGGCGGGTACTAGCAAAGGGCAGTTCTTC.

The chain couples TRBV6-5 to TRBJ1-2; possibly TRBD1 for D (6 bases). Trimming took 5 bases from V and 8 from J, leaving 15 bases between them. The CDR3 runs 13 residues. Germline CDR1 MNHEY, CDR2 SVGAGI. CDR3: CASSPGVRRGYTF. The CDR3, as DNA: TGTGCCAGCAGTCCAGGGGTACGACGGGGCTACACCTTC.

This clone was seen once. The chain uses TRBV4-1 and TRBJ1-2; D perhaps matches TRBD1 (5 bases). Germline V CDR1 and CDR2: MGHRA, YSYEKL. CDR3 size: 16 residues. V was shortened by 0 bases and J by 4 bases, with 15 bases between the two germline ends. This CDR3 reads CASSQDGGGSGYGYTF. CDR3 in DNA: TGCGCCAGCAGCCAAGATGGGGGGGGAAGTGGCTATGGCTACACCTTC.

The rearrangement joins TRBV28 to TRBJ2-1; TRBD1 aligns across 9 bases. Unmatched junction bases numbered 9, after V lost 4 bases and J lost 8 bases. CDR3 length: 15 residues. CDR1 and CDR2 from the germline V gene are MDHEN and SYDVKM. The CDR3 here is CASSSMGTGIHEQFF. The CDR3 nucleotides are TGTGCCAGCAGTTCAATGGGGACAGGGATCCATGAGCAGTTCTTC.

The chain recombines TRBV30 with TRBJ1-2; tentatively, D is TRBD1 (5 bases). Germline V gene data show CDR1 as GTSNPN and CDR2 as SVGIG (reference sequence). This CDR3 is built from 15 residues. The V end lost 0 bases, the J end lost 4 bases, and 15 bases lay between the germline ends. CDR3 loop: CAWSVLRGSGYGYTF. The CDR3 DNA reads TGTGCCTGGAGTGTACTACGGGGGTCGGGCTATGGCTACACCTTC.

V and J are TRBV28 and TRBJ2-2; D might be TRBD2 (5 bases). V lost 8 bases and J lost 5, with 12 bases in between. This CDR3 is built from 13 residues. Germline CDR1 MDHEN, CDR2 SYDVKM. The CDR3 protein is CASGSGVTGELFF. Written as DNA, the CDR3 is TGTGCCAGCGGGAGTGGAGTGACCGGGGAGCTGTTTTTT.

The chain is built from TRBV6-2 or TRBV6-3 and TRBJ1-2; D might be TRBD1 (6 bases). Germline loops: CDR1 MNHEY, CDR2 SVGEGT. Deletions cut 5 bases from V and 2 bases from J, with 15 bases between. The CDR3 totals 15 residues. This CDR3 reads CASSTYTGMNYGYTF. Written as DNA, the CDR3 is TGTGCCAGCAGTACCTACACAGGGATGAACTATGGCTACACCTTC.

The J gene is TRBJ2-1, the V gene TRBV24-1; D not resolved. Trimming removed 3 bases from V and 6 bases from J, with 11 bases in between. This CDR3 has 14 residues. Germline CDR1 KGHDR, CDR2 SFDVKD. CDR3 sequence (DNA): TGTGCCACCAGTGATCCCCGACTCTCCAATGAGCAGTTCTTC. Amino acid sequence: CATSDPRLSNEQFF.

In its sample, this clone was seen a few times. The V gene is TRBV7-9, the J gene TRBJ1-2, with TRBD1 as a possible D gene (5 bases). This CDR3 region has 15 residues. V lost 1 base and J 2 bases, leaving 11 bases between the germline ends. Germline V CDR1 and CDR2: SEHNR, FQNEAQ (reference sequence). CDR3 sequence: CASSLDSGGNYGYTF. The CDR3 bases are TGTGCCAGCAGCTTAGACAGCGGGGGAAACTATGGCTACACCTTC.

The genes are TRBV18 and TRBJ2-2; the D gene is possibly TRBD2 (5 bases). This CDR3 has 15 amino acids. Germline-derived CDR1 and CDR2 are KGHSH and LQKENI. The V gene lost 3 bases and the J gene lost 7 bases, with 15 bases spanning the gap. DNA for the CDR3: TGTGCCAGCTCACCTCTAGCTCAAGGGAGCGGGGAGCTGTTTTTT. This encodes CASSPLAQGSGELFF.

The chain recombines TRBV4-1 with TRBJ1-4; D is perhaps TRBD1 (6 bases). The CDR3 loop spans 15 amino acids. Between the trimmed V and J ends, which lost 0 bases and 7 bases, there was a span of 12 bases. Germline V gene lookup returns CDR1 MGHRA and CDR2 YSYEKL. The CDR3 protein is CASSQEGAWVEKLFF. The DNA for the CDR3 is TGCGCCAGCAGCCAAGAGGGGGCTTGGGTTGAAAAACTGTTTTTT.

The rearrangement joins TRBV5-5 to TRBJ1-5, with a tentative D call TRBD1 (6 bases). This CDR3 is built from 16 residues. Trimming removed 0 bases from V and 4 bases from J, with 14 bases in between. Germline assignment: CDR1 SGHKS and CDR2 YYEKEE (reference sequence). The CDR3 spells CASSLGGGAWNQPQHF. The CDR3 DNA sequence: TGTGCCAGCAGCTTGGGAGGGGGGGCATGGAATCAGCCCCAGCATTTT.

The sample holds one count of this clone. The V call is TRBV6-4, the J call TRBJ1-4, with D possibly matching TRBD1 (5 bases). The CDR3 is 16 amino acids. Germline V CDR1 and CDR2: MRHNA, SNTAGT. Trimming pared 4 bases from V and 5 bases from J, leaving 17 bases between. CDR3 residues: CASSAPISRQNEKLFF. As DNA, the CDR3 is TGTGCCAGCAGTGCCCCCATCTCCAGACAGAATGAAAAACTGTTTTTT.

This chain uses TRBV2 with TRBJ1-6, with 7 bases lining up with TRBD1. J lost 0 bases, V lost 6 bases, and 11 bases had no gene match. CDR1 SNHLY and CDR2 FYNNEI come from the germline V gene. This CDR3 contains 18 residues. The CDR3 DNA is TGTGCCAGCAGCCCCACGGACAGGCCGAGCTCCTATAATTCACCCCTCCACTTT. Translation: CASSPTDRPSSYNSPLHF. The full variable domain, its missing parts supplied by reference TRBV2 and TRBJ1-6, is EPEVTQTPSHQVTQMGQEVILRCVPISNHLYFYWYRQILGQKVEFLVSFYNNEISEKSEIFDDQFSVERPDGSNFTLKIRSTKLEDSAMYFCASSPTDRPSSYNSPLHFGNGTRLTVT.

In DNA form, the CDR3 reads TGTGCCAGCAGCTTTGGCGGCCGGACAGTCTCCTACGAGCAGTACTTC. The encoded protein is CASSFGGRTVSYEQYF. This sequence joins TRBV11-2 and TRBJ2-7; TRBD1 is a possible D gene (6 bases). The CDR3 sequence is 16 residues long. Trimming removed 3 bases at V and 0 bases at J, with 15 bases between. CDR1 is SGHAT and CDR2 is FQNNGV in the germline V gene. The full variable domain, rest sourced from reference TRBV11-2 and TRBJ2-7, is EAGVAQSPRYKIIEKRQSVAFWCNPISGHATLYWYQQILGQGPKLLIQFQNNGVVDDSQLPKDRFSAERLKGVDSTLKIQPAKLEDSAVYLCASSFGGRTVSYEQYFGPGTRLTVT.